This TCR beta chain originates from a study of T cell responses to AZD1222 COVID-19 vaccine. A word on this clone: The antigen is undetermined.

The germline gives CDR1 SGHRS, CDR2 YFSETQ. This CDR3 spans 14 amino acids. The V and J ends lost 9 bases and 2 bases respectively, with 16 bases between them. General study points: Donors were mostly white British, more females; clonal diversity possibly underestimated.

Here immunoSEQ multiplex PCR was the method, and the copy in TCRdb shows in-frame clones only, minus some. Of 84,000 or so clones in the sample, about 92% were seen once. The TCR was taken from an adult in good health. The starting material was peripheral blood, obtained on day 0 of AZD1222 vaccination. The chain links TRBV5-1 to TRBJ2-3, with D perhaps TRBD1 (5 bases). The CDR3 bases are TGCGCCACAAAATTTGGGGCCGACACAGATACGCAGTATTTT. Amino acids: CATKFGADTDTQYF.